This TCR beta chain was captured in a study of T cells in Graves' hyperthyroidism and ophthalmopathy. Background on the study: Blood from the periphery was taken at initial diagnosis, before any treatment. Study results and limitations: Most clonotypes that expanded in the thyroid above 0.001 also showed up in blood.

Among ophthalmopathy patients, the Clinical Activity Score reached at least 3, the NOSPECS grade reached at least 4, and duration remained under 3 months. PBMCs were collected from a roughly 9.7 ml volume of fresh peripheral blood. The CDR3 consists of 14 residues. V was clipped by 10 bases and J by 4 bases, with 16 bases between them. The germline CDR1 and CDR2 sequences are MNHNS and SASEGT. In its sample, this clonotype was seen a few times. Its cognate antigen is unknown. RNA transcripts provided the source from which TCR beta CDR3 regions were amplified. Initially, a first-round RT-PCR of the TCR CDR3 employed the HTBI primer set. TCRdb reprocessed the multiplex PCR reads with MiXCR, giving one entry per CDR3 protein. The sample records about 640,000 distinct CDR3 sequences, more than 12% being singletons.

Sequencing was carried out using blood. The chain joins TRBV6-1 to TRBJ2-2; D not resolved. The sequence came from a woman between 50 and 59 years old with Graves' ophthalmopathy. In DNA, the CDR3 is TGTGCCACCCTTTCAATGGGCGGCACCGGGGAGCTGTTTTTT. This translates into CATLSMGGTGELFF.